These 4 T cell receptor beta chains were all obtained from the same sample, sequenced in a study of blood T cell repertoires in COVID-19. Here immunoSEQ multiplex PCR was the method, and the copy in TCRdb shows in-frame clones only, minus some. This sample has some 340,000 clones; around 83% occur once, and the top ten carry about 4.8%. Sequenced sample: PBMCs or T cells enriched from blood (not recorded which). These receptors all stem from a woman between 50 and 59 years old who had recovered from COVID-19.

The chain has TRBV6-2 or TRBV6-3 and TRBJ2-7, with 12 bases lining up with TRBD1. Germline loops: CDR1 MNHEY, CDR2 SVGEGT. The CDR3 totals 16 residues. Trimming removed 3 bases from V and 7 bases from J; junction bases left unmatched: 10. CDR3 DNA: TGTGCCAGCAGTTATTCCTCGGGACAGGGGGCGCGGGAGCAGTACTTC. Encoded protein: CASSYSSGQGAREQYF.

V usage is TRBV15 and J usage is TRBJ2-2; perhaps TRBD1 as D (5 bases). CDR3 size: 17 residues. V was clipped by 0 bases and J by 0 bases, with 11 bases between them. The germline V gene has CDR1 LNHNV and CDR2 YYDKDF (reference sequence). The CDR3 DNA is TGTGCCACCAGCAGAGATCTAAGGGGCACGAACACCGGGGAGCTGTTTTTT. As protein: CATSRDLRGTNTGELFF. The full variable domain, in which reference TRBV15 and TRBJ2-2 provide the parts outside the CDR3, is DAMVIQNPRYQVTQFGKPVTLSCSQTLNHNVMYWYQQKSSQAPKLLFHYYDKDFNNEADTPDNFQSRRPNTSFCFLDIRSPGLGDTAMYLCATSRDLRGTNTGELFFGEGSRLTVL.

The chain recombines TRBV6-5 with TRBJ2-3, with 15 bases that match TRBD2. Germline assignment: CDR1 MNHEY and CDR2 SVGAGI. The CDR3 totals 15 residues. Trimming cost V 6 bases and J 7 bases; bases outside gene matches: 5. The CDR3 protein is CASREGLAGGYTQYF. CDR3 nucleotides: TGTGCCAGCAGAGAGGGACTAGCGGGAGGATATACGCAGTATTTT.

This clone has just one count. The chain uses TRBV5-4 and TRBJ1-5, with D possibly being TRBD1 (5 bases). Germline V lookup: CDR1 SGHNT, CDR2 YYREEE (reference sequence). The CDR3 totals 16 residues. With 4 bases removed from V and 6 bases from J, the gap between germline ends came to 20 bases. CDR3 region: CASSVQGSGVGQPQHF. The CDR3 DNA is TGTGCCAGCAGCGTTCAGGGAAGCGGGGTTGGTCAGCCCCAGCATTTT.